This entry concerns a single T cell receptor beta chain. The entry originates in a study of blood T cell repertoires in COVID-19. The ends lost 7 bases at V and 5 bases at J; junction bases unmatched: 5. The CDR3 covers 15 residues. Germline-derived CDR1 and CDR2 are LNHDA and SQIVND (reference sequence). Authors' analysis steps: Reference gene primers were amplified, and this amplification served to estimate nucleated cell counts. Only in-frame clones appear in the TCRdb table, and some are missing; sequencing was by immunoSEQ multiplex PCR. V and J calls and clone size are as listed in that table; D and trimming were resolved from the DNA. The sample includes 250,000 or so clones, approximately 88% of them seen just once. Followed longitudinally, the Seattle patients had been enrolled during active infection.

This receptor was obtained from a woman aged 25-40 years with COVID-19, enrolled during active disease. This sequence joins TRBV19 and TRBJ2-1, with 13 bases fitting TRBD2. Sample: peripheral blood. The CDR3 nucleotides are TGTGCCAGTACGGGACTAGCGGGAACTAACAATGAGCAGTTCTTC. It specifies CASTGLAGTNNEQFF.